This is a list of T cell receptor beta chains from one sample in a study of cytomegalovirus exposure and HLA in healthy donors. Profiled with immunoSEQ multiplex PCR; TCRdb holds only in-frame clones, not every one. The data hold some 190,000 clones, with around 80% observed a single time. Sequenced input: PBMCs. Receptor source: a woman in her 30s in good health and CMV-seronegative. Both conserved end residues are part of each CDR3. Clone size is shown for a subset of rows, as once, few, many or a class of expanded clone.

cdr3_aa v_call clone_size j_call
CASSSSGWGGYGYTF TRBV7-2 - TRBJ1-2
CASSTQQGTRAFF TRBV6-5 - TRBJ1-1
CASEGQGASEAFF TRBV19 once TRBJ1-1
CASSIPGSDTQYF TRBV19 - TRBJ2-3
CASTWTMDTEAFF TRBV19 once TRBJ1-1
CASGQGVTNEKLFF TRBV12-5 - TRBJ1-4
CAWSDRGQPQHF TRBV30 - TRBJ1-5
CSAGRAGELFF TRBV20-1 - TRBJ2-2
CASSLTSGYNEQFF TRBV7-3 few TRBJ2-1
CASSELVLRGYEQYF TRBV6-1 once TRBJ2-7
CASSLEAAVMNTEAFF TRBV5-1 - TRBJ1-1
CASSQATGLNTEAFF TRBV4-1 once TRBJ1-1
CASSEGRAGGPITDTQYF TRBV9 - TRBJ2-3
CASSLGPGNTEAFF TRBV7-3 once TRBJ1-1
CASSLGGDNTEAFF TRBV5-1 few TRBJ1-1
CASSFTGERAYEQYF TRBV5-1 - TRBJ2-7
CASSFSGGRGETQYF TRBV6-5 - TRBJ2-5
CASSQGTGSHGDTQCF TRBV4-2 - TRBJ2-3
CASRGQGTGELFF TRBV6-1 - TRBJ2-2
CASSLGAPLGGYTF TRBV6-5 - TRBJ1-2
CASSLARLAGGYEQFF TRBV7-2 once TRBJ2-1
CASSFGGLSYEQYF TRBV28 - TRBJ2-7
CASSLGPPTYEQYF TRBV5-1 - TRBJ2-7
CASSPGLLLSTDTQYF TRBV5-4 - TRBJ2-3
CASSFLGDSEAFF TRBV27 - TRBJ1-1
CASSLRLAGGLNTGELFF TRBV5-4 - TRBJ2-2
CASSYGASSYEQYF TRBV6-5 - TRBJ2-7
CASSPMAAAYNEQFF TRBV18 - TRBJ2-1
CASSYIGGQVYGYTF TRBV6-5 - TRBJ1-2
CAWSVGGSTDTQYF TRBV30 - TRBJ2-3
CASNDRGDYGYTF TRBV28 - TRBJ1-2
CASSAYSYYEQYF TRBV6-6 - TRBJ2-7
CASSFSGTGLQNIQYF TRBV9 few TRBJ2-4
CASSFGTTPRGGEQYF TRBV6-5 - TRBJ2-7
CASSLTETEAFF TRBV5-6 few TRBJ1-1
CASSSGGGAWDTQYF TRBV6-6 few TRBJ2-3
CASSLGQGDSEQYF TRBV11-1 - TRBJ2-7
CASSTETAYEQYF TRBV5-1 - TRBJ2-7
CASSESYSTSYNEQFF TRBV10-2 - TRBJ2-1
CASSSRTSGGGNTGELFF TRBV4-2 - TRBJ2-2
CASSLQGHEQYF TRBV7-9 - TRBJ2-7
CASTRRGRDNEKLFF TRBV2 - TRBJ1-4
CASSQDQRLAGGDTQYF TRBV4-1 - TRBJ2-3
CASSYFRSGDNYGYTF TRBV6-5 - TRBJ1-2
CASSPGGANEAFF TRBV6-5 - TRBJ1-1
CASSLTGGMNTEAFF TRBV7-3 - TRBJ1-1
CASSYGLAEEETQYF TRBV5-1 - TRBJ2-5
CASGTTPGLAGGTDTQYF TRBV5-1 - TRBJ2-3
CAWRNGYTGHMGKRYGYTF TRBV30 - TRBJ1-2
CASSLAQGYGYTF TRBV7-9 - TRBJ1-2
CASSPGRKDTEAFF TRBV27 - TRBJ1-1
CASSSTAGPGELFF TRBV5-6 - TRBJ2-2
CASSPDRDDGYTF TRBV4-3 - TRBJ1-2
CASSPTLGGQETQYF TRBV5-1 - TRBJ2-5
CASSVEASGAYEQYF TRBV9 - TRBJ2-7
CASSQADSTGSLAKNIQYF TRBV4-2 few TRBJ2-4
CASSNPWGGQETQYF TRBV21-1 once TRBJ2-5